These 18 T cell receptor beta chains came from one sample sequenced in a study of CD8 T cells in Susac syndrome. Reverse transcription of roughly 0.5 to 1 ug RNA used random hexamers. TCRdb processed the immunoSEQ multiplex PCR reads anew with MiXCR; each CDR3 protein has one entry. The sample has some 200,000 distinct CDR3 sequences, 95% seen once. The sequencing sample was made of CD4+ T cells from PBMCs. The receptors stem from a human donor with multiple sclerosis.

This chain joins TRBV2 and TRBJ1-3; no firm D call. The CDR3 totals 12 residues. Germline CDR1 and CDR2: SNHLY and FYNNEI. With 8 bases removed from V and 0 bases from J, the gap between germline ends came to 5 bases. The chain's CDR3 is CASAVSGNTIYF. The CDR3 region has the DNA TGTGCCAGCGCAGTCTCTGGAAACACCATATATTTT. Combining the CDR3 with reference TRBV2 and TRBJ1-3 gives the whole variable domain EPEVTQTPSHQVTQMGQEVILRCVPISNHLYFYWYRQILGQKVEFLVSFYNNEISEKSEIFDDQFSVERPDGSNFTLKIRSTKLEDSAMYFCASAVSGNTIYFGEGSWLTVV.

V is TRBV3-1 and J is TRBJ2-7; D not certain. CDR3 length: 15 amino acids. Germline V gene data show CDR1 as LGHDT and CDR2 as YNNKEL (reference sequence). V gave up 0 bases and J gave up 1 base, with 10 bases separating them. The chain's CDR3 is CASSQDPGRSYEQYF. In DNA form, the CDR3 reads TGTGCCAGCAGCCAAGATCCCGGCAGATCCTACGAGCAGTACTTC.

The V gene is TRBV29-1, the J gene TRBJ2-6; TRBD2 aligns across 7 bases. CDR3 length: 14 amino acids. Germline V lookup: CDR1 SQVTM, CDR2 ANQGSEA. J was trimmed by 2 bases and V by 2 bases; bases with no gene match: 0. The CDR3 region is CSVERGAGANVLTF. The CDR3, as DNA: TGCAGCGTTGAACGGGGGGCTGGGGCCAACGTCCTGACTTTC.

CDR3 residues: CASSLSGQALSVYNEQFF. The DNA of the CDR3 is TGTGCCAGCAGCCTTTCCGGACAGGCCCTCTCTGTCTACAATGAGCAGTTCTTC. The chain links TRBV14 to TRBJ2-1; 7 bases line up with TRBD1. CDR1 is SGHDN and CDR2 is FVKESK in the germline V gene. This CDR3 is 18 amino acids long. The trim removed 4 bases at V and 3 bases at J, leaving 15 bases unmatched.

The chain is built from TRBV20-1 and TRBJ2-7; D ambiguous. CDR1 and CDR2 from the germline V gene are DFQATT and SNEGSKA (reference sequence). CDR3 length: 11 amino acids. Trimming removed 7 bases at V and 5 bases at J, with 12 bases between. The CDR3: CSVKSPDEQYF. DNA for the CDR3: TGCAGTGTCAAGTCCCCAGACGAGCAGTACTTC.

The V and J genes are TRBV18 and TRBJ1-1; D not resolved. The V end lost 2 bases, the J end lost 1 base, and 11 bases lay between the germline ends. CDR1 is KGHSH and CDR2 is LQKENI in the germline V gene. The CDR3 has 15 residues. CDR3 region: CASSPYIQENTEAFF. The CDR3 nucleotides read TGTGCCAGCTCACCATACATTCAGGAGAACACTGAAGCTTTCTTT.

The chain couples TRBV28 to TRBJ2-7; 16 positions agree with TRBD2. V lost 8 bases, J lost 3 bases, and 16 bases stayed unmatched. The CDR3 sequence is 19 residues long. Germline-derived CDR1 and CDR2 are MDHEN and SYDVKM. The CDR3 DNA sequence: TGTGCCAGCGCCGGCGTAATGGGACTAGCGGGAGGGCAGGGCTACGAGCAGTACTTC. Translated, it gives CASAGVMGLAGGQGYEQYF.

The V and J genes are TRBV4-2 and TRBJ2-7, with D perhaps TRBD2 (6 bases). The V gene lost 3 bases and the J gene lost 4 bases, with 16 bases spanning the gap. Germline CDR1 reads LGHNA; CDR2 reads YNFKEQ. The CDR3 runs 15 residues. CDR3 amino acids: CASSQPGTGAYEQYF. The CDR3 DNA follows: TGTGCCAGCAGCCAGCCGGGGACGGGAGCATACGAGCAGTACTTC.

This chain joins TRBV29-1 and TRBJ2-2; D gene uncertain. Germline assignment: CDR1 SQVTM and CDR2 ANQGSEA. With 2 bases removed from V and 10 bases from J, the gap between germline ends came to 14 bases. This CDR3 contains 13 residues. CDR3 nucleotides: TGCAGCGTTGAAATTCATCCCTCAGCGGAGCTGTTTTTT. Protein product: CSVEIHPSAELFF.

This chain uses TRBV7-9 with TRBJ2-4, with 8 bases matching TRBD1. V was pared by 4 bases and J by 1 base, with 6 bases of the junction left unmatched. CDR3 length: 16 amino acids. The germline gives CDR1 SEHNR, CDR2 FQNEAQ (reference sequence). Here the CDR3 reads CASSSQGAGAKNIQYF. The CDR3 bases are TGTGCCAGCAGCTCCCAGGGGGCGGGGGCCAAAAACATTCAGTACTTC.

This chain links TRBV29-1 with TRBJ1-5; possibly TRBD1 for D (6 bases). The CDR3 loop spans 13 amino acids. V shed 4 bases and J shed 3 bases, with 10 bases lying between them. Germline assignment: CDR1 SQVTM and CDR2 ANQGSEA. The CDR3 is CSVVAGDNQPQHF. CDR3 sequence (DNA): TGCAGCGTTGTCGCAGGGGACAATCAGCCCCAGCATTTT. The whole variable domain, filled in from reference TRBV29-1 and TRBJ1-5, reads SAVISQKPSRDICQRGTSLTIQCQVDSQVTMMFWYRQQPGQSLTLIATANQGSEATYESGFVIDKFPISRPNLTFSTLTVSNMSPEDSSIYLCSVVAGDNQPQHFGDGTRLSIL.

This sequence joins TRBV5-1 and TRBJ2-7; D ambiguous. The CDR3 runs 12 residues. Germline CDR1 is SGHRS and CDR2 is YFSETQ. V shed 4 bases and J shed 6 bases, with 11 bases lying between them. The CDR3 DNA sequence: TGCGCCAGCAGCGCCCACAGTGGCGAGCAGTACTTC. Its protein product is CASSAHSGEQYF.

The rearrangement uses TRBV20-1 and TRBJ2-5; TRBD1 is a possible D gene (6 bases). Germline loops: CDR1 DFQATT, CDR2 SNEGSKA (reference sequence). V shed 2 bases and J shed 5 bases, with 15 bases lying between them. The CDR3 covers 14 residues. As DNA, the CDR3 is TGCAGTGCTAGACGCCCCGGCGGACAGGAGACCCAGTACTTC. Protein: CSARRPGGQETQYF.

The CDR3 DNA reads as TGTGCCAGCAGCGTAGGGGATAGCGAACGCACAGATACGCAGTATTTT. Protein product: CASSVGDSERTDTQYF. The chain joins TRBV9 to TRBJ2-3, with D maybe TRBD2 (5 bases). Trimming took 0 bases from V and 1 from J, leaving 12 bases between them. Germline V CDR1 and CDR2: SGDLS, YYNGEE. CDR3 length: 16 residues. The full variable domain, its missing parts supplied by reference TRBV9 and TRBJ2-3, is DSGVTQTPKHLITATGQRVTLRCSPRSGDLSVYWYQQSLDQGLQFLIQYYNGEERAKGNILERFSAQQFPDLHSELNLSSLELGDSALYFCASSVGDSERTDTQYFGPGTRLTVL.

CDR3 coding DNA: TGTGCCAGCAGTCGCGGGGCGGCTGAAGTCAGGAATGAGCAGTTCTTC. It specifies CASSRGAAEVRNEQFF. The chain uses TRBV6-2 or TRBV6-3 and TRBJ2-1, with D perhaps TRBD2 (6 bases). This CDR3 is built from 16 residues. Germline loops: CDR1 MNHEY, CDR2 SVGEGT. The ends were cut back, 5 bases at V and 7 bases at J, with 21 bases in the middle.

The J gene is TRBJ2-7, the V gene TRBV11-2; no clear D gene. The V gene's germline CDR1 is SGHAT and CDR2 FQNNGV. This CDR3 comprises 12 residues. Trimming removed 0 bases from V and 6 bases from J, with 6 bases in between. The CDR3 DNA reads TGTGCCAGCAGCTTAGATCTCTCCGAGCAGTACTTC. Translation: CASSLDLSEQYF.

The chain joins TRBV27 to TRBJ2-5, with D perhaps TRBD1 (5 bases). Per germline, CDR1 MNHEY and CDR2 SMNVEV (reference sequence). CDR3 size: 14 residues. The germline V and J ends were trimmed by 1 base and 2 bases, with 8 bases remaining between them. The CDR3 DNA follows: TGTGCCAGCAGTTTATTAGGGGCACAAGAGACCCAGTACTTC. It encodes CASSLLGAQETQYF.

Details on this clonotype: A junction boundary mismatches the germline segment, possibly from a read error. V is TRBV7-3 and J is TRBJ2-3; TRBD2 matches at 9 bases. The CDR3 consists of 16 residues. In germline, CDR1 is SGHTA, CDR2 FQGTGA. This CDR3 is CASSLTRGGAGDTQYF. The CDR3 bases are TGCGCCAGCAGCTTAACTCGCGGGGGGGCGGGAGATACGCAGTATTTT.